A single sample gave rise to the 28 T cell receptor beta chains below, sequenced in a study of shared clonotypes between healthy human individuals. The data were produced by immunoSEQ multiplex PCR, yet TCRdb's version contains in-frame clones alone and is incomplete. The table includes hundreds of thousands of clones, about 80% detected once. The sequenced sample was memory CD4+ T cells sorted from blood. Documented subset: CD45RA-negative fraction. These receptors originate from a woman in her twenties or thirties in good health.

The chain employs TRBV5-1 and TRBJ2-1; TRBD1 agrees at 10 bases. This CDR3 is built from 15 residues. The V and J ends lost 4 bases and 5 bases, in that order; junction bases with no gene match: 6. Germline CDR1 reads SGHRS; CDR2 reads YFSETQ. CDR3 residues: CASSPGQGSNNEQFF. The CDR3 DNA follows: TGCGCCAGCAGCCCGGGACAGGGGTCGAACAATGAGCAGTTCTTC.

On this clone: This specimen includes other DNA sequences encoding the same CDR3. CDR3 loop: CASNRGRNTEAFF. In DNA form, the CDR3 reads TGTGCCAGCAATAGGGGGAGGAACACTGAAGCTTTCTTT. This chain uses TRBV2 with TRBJ1-1; D is possibly TRBD1 (6 bases). This CDR3 contains 13 residues. The V and J ends lost 7 bases and 1 base respectively, with 10 bases between them. Germline V gives CDR1 SNHLY, CDR2 FYNNEI.

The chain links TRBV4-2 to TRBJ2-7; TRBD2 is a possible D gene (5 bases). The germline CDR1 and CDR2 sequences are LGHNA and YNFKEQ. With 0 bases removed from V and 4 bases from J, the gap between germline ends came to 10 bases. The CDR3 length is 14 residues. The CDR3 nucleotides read TGTGCCAGCAGCCAAGATAGACTATCGTACGAGCAGTACTTC. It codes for CASSQDRLSYEQYF.

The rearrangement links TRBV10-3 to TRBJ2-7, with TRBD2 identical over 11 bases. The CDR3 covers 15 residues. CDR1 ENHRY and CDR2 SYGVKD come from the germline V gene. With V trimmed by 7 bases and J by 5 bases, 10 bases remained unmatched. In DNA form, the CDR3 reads TGTGCCATCACCCCGACTAGCGGGGCCTTAGACGAGCAGTACTTC. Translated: CAITPTSGALDEQYF.

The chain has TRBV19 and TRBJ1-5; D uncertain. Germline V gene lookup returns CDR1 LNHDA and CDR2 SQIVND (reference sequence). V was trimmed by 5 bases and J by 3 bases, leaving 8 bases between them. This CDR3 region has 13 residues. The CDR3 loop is CASSLHFNQPQHF. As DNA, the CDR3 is TGTGCCAGTAGTCTGCACTTCAATCAGCCCCAGCATTTT. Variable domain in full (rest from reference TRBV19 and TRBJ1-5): DGGITQSPKYLFRKEGQNVTLSCEQNLNHDAMYWYRQDPGQGLRLIYYSQIVNDFQKGDIAEGYSVSREKKESFPLTVTSAQKNPTAFYLCASSLHFNQPQHFGDGTRLSIL.

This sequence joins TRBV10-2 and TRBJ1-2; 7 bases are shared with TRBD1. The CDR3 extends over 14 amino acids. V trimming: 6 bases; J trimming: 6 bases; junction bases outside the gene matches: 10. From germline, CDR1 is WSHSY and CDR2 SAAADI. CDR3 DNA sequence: TGCGCCAGCAGCCTACAGGGGAAAGAGGATGGCTACACCTTC. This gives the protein CASSLQGKEDGYTF.

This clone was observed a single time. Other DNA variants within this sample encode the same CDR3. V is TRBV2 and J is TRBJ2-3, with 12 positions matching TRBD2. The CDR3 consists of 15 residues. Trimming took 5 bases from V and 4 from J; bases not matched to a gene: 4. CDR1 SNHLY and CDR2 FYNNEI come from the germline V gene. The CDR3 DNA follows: TGTGCCAGCAGTAGACTAGCGGGAGTATCAGATACGCAGTATTTT. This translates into CASSRLAGVSDTQYF.

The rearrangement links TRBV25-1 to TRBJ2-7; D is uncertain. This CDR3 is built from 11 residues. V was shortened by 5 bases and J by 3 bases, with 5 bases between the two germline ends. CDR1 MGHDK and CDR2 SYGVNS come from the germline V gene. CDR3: CASSRNYEQYF. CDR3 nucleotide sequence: TGTGCCAGCAGTCGGAACTACGAGCAGTACTTC.

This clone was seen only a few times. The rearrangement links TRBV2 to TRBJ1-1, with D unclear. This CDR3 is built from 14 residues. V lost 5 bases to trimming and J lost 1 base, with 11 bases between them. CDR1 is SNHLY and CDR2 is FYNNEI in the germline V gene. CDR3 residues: CASSLGRTNTEAFF. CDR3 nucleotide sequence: TGTGCCAGCAGTCTAGGACGGACGAACACTGAAGCTTTCTTT.

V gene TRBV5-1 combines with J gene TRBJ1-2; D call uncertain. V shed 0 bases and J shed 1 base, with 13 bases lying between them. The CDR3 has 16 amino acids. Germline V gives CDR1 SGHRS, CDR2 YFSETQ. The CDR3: CASSLEQSILNYGYTF. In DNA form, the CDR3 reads TGCGCCAGCAGCTTGGAACAGAGCATCCTTAACTATGGCTACACCTTC.

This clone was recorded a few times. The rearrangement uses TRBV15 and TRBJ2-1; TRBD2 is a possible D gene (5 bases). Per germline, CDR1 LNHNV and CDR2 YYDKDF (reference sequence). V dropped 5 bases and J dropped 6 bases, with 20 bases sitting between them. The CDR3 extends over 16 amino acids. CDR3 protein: CATSLRRASQSNEQFF. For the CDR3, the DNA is TGTGCCACCAGCCTAAGGCGGGCTAGTCAGAGCAATGAGCAGTTCTTC.

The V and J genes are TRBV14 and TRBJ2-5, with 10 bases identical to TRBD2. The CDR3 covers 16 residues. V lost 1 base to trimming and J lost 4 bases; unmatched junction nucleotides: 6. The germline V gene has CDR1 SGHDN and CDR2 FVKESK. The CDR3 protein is CASSQGTLAGVETQYF. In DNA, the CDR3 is TGTGCCAGCAGCCAAGGGACTCTAGCGGGAGTAGAGACCCAGTACTTC.

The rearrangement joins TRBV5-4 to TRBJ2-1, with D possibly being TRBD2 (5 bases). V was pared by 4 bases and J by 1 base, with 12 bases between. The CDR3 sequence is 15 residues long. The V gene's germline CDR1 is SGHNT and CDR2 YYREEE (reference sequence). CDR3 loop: CASSATSRSYNEQFF. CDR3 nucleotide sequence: TGTGCCAGCAGCGCTACTAGTCGGTCCTACAATGAGCAGTTCTTC.

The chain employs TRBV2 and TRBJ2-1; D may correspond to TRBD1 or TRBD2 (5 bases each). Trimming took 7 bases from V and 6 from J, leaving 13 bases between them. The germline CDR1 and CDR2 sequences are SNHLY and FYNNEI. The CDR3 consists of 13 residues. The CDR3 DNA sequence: TGTGCCAGCACTAGAATGAGGGGCAATGAGCAGTTCTTC. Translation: CASTRMRGNEQFF.

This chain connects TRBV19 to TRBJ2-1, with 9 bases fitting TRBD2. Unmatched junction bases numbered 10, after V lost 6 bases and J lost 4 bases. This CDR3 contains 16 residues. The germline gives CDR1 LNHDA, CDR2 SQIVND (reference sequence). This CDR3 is CASRSVAGGEYNEQFF. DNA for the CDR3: TGTGCCAGTAGATCGGTGGCGGGAGGGGAATACAATGAGCAGTTCTTC.

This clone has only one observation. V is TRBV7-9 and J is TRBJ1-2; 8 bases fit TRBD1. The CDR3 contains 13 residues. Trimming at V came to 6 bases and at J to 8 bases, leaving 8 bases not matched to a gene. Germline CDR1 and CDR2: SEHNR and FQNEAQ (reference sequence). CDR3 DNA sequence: TGTGCCAGCAGACAGGACAGGGATCTAGGCTACACCTTC. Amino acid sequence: CASRQDRDLGYTF.

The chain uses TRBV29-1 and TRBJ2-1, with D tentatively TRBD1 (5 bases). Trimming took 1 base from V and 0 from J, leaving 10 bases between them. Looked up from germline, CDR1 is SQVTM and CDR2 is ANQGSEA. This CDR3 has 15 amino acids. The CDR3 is CSVEGRASSYNEQFF. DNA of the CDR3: TGCAGCGTTGAAGGCAGGGCTAGCTCCTACAATGAGCAGTTCTTC.

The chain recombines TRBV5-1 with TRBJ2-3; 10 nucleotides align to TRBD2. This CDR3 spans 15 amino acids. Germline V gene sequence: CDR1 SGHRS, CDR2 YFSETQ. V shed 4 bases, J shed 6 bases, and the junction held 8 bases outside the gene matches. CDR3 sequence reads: CASSGTSASGDTQYF. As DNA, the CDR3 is TGCGCCAGCAGCGGGACTAGCGCGAGTGGGGATACGCAGTATTTT.

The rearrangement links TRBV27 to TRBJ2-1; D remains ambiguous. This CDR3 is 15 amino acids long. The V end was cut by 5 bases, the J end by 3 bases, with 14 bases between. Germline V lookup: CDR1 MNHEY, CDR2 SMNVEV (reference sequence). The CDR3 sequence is CASSLGRSFYNEQFF. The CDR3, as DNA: TGTGCCAGCAGTCTAGGACGTAGTTTCTACAATGAGCAGTTCTTC.

The CDR3 spells CSALGWSYEQYF. The CDR3 DNA sequence: TGCAGCGCTTTGGGTTGGTCCTACGAGCAGTACTTC. This sequence joins TRBV29-1 and TRBJ2-7; D gene ambiguous. The V and J ends lost 7 bases and 1 base respectively, with 11 bases between them. The length of the CDR3 is 12 residues. The germline V gene encodes CDR1 SQVTM and CDR2 ANQGSEA.

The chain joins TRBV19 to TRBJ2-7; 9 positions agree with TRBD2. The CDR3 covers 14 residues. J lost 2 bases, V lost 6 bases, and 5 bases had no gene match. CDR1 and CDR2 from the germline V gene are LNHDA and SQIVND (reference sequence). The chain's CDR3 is CASRASGVTYEQYF. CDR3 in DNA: TGTGCCAGTAGGGCTAGCGGGGTAACCTACGAGCAGTACTTC.

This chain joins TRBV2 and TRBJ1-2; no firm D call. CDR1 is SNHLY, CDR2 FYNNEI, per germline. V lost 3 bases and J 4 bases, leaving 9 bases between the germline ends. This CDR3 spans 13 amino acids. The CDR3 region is CASSEGISYGYTF. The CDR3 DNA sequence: TGTGCCAGCAGTGAGGGGATTAGCTATGGCTACACCTTC.

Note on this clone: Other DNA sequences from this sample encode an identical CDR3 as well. This chain's CDR3 is CAISESETQYF. The CDR3 region has the DNA TGTGCCATCAGTGAGTCTGAGACCCAGTACTTC. V is TRBV10-3 and J is TRBJ2-5; D uncertain. The V and J ends lost 0 bases and 5 bases respectively, with 1 base between them. The CDR3 spans 11 residues. Germline V gene sequence: CDR1 ENHRY, CDR2 SYGVKD.

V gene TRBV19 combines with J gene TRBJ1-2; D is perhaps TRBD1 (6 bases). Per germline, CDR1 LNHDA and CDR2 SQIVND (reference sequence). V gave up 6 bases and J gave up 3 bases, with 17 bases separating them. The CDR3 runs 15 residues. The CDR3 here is CASRLITEGDYGYTF. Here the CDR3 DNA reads TGTGCCAGTAGGCTCATTACGGAGGGGGACTATGGCTACACCTTC.

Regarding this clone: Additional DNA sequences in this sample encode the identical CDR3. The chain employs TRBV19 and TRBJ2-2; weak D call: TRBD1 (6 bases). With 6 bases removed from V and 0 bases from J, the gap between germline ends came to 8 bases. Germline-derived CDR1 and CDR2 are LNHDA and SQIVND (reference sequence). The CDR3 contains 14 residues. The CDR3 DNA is TGTGCCAGTAGATCAGGGGCGAACACCGGGGAGCTGTTTTTT. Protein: CASRSGANTGELFF.

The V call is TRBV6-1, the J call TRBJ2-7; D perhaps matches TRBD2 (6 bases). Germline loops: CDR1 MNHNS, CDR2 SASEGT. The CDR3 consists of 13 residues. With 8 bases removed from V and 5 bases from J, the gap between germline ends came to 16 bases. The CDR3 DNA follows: TGTGCCAGCGGTGGCTGGGGGGTCCACGAGCAGTACTTC. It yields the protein CASGGWGVHEQYF.

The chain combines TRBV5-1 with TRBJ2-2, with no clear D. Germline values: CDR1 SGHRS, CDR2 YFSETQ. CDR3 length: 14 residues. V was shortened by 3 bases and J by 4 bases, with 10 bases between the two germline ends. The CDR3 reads CASSSILSTGELFF. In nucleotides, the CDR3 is TGCGCCAGCAGCTCGATACTAAGCACCGGGGAGCTGTTTTTT. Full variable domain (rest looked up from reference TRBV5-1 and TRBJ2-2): KAGVTQTPRYLIKTRGQQVTLSCSPISGHRSVSWYQQTPGQGLQFLFEYFSETQRNKGNFPGRFSGRQFSNSRSEMNVSTLELGDSALYLCASSSILSTGELFFGEGSRLTVL.

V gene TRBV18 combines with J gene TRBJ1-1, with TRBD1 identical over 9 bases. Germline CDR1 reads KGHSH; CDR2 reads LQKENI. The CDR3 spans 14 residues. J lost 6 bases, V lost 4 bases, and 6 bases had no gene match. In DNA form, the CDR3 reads TGTGCCAGCTCACTTTCCGGGACAGGGCCTGAAGCTTTCTTT. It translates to CASSLSGTGPEAFF.